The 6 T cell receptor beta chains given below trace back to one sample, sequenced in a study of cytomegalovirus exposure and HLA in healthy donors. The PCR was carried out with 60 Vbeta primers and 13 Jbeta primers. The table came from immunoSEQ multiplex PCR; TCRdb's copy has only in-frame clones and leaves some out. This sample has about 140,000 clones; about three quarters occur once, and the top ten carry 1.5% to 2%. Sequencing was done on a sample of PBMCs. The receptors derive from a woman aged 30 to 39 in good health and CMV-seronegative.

In DNA, the CDR3 is TGTGCTAGTGCCCTGGGGCTAGCGGGAGAGGCAGATACGCAGTATTTT. The encoded protein is CASALGLAGEADTQYF. The rearrangement joins TRBV12-5 to TRBJ2-3; TRBD2 matches at 10 bases. J was trimmed by 4 bases and V by 7 bases; bases with no gene match: 11. The CDR3 totals 16 residues. CDR1 is LGHNT, CDR2 FRNRAP, per germline.

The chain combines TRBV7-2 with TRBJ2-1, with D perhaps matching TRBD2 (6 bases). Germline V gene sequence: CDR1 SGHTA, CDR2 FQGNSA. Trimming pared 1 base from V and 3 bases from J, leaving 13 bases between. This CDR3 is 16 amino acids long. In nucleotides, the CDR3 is TGTGCCAGCAGCTTAGTACGACTAGTTGTCTACAATGAGCAGTTCTTC. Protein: CASSLVRLVVYNEQFF.

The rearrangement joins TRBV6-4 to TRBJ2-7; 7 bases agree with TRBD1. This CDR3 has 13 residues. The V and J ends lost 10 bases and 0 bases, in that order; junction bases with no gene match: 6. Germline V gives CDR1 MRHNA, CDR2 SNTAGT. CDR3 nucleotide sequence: TGTGCCATCGGGACAGAGAGCTCCTACGAGCAGTACGTC. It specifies CAIGTESSYEQYV.

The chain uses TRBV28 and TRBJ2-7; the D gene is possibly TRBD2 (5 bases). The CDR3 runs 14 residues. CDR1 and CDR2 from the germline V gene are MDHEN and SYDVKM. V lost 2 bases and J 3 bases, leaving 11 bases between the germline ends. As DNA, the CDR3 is TGTGCCAGCAGTTTAGCGGGCGGTTTCTACGAGCAGTACTTC. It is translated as CASSLAGGFYEQYF.

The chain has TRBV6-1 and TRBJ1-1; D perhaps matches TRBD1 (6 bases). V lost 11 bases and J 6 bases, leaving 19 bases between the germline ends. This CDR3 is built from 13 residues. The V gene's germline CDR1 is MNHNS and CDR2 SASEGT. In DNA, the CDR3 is TGTGCCGGGGGTAGGTGGGGGACACCTGAAGCTTTCTTT. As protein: CAGGRWGTPEAFF.

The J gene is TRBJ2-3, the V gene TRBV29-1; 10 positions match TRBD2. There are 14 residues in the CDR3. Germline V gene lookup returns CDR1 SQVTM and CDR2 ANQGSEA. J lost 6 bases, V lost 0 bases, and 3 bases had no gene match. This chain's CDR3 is CSVEDPGLADTQYF. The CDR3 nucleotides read TGCAGCGTTGAAGATCCGGGACTAGCGGATACGCAGTATTTT.